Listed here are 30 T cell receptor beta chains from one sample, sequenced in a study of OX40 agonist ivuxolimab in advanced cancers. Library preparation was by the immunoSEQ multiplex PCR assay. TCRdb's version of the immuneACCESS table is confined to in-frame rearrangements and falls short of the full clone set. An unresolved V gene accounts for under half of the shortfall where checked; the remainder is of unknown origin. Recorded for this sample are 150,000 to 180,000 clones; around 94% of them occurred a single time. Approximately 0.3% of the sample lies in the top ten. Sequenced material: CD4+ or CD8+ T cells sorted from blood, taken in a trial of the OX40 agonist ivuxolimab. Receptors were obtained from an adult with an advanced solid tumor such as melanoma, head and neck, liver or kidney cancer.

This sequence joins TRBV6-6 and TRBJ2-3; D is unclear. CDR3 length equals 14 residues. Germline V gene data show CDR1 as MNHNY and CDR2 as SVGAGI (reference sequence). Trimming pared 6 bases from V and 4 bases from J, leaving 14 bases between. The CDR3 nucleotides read TGTGCCAGCAGCTATCCTACACGAGCAGATACGCAGTATTTT. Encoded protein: CASSYPTRADTQYF.

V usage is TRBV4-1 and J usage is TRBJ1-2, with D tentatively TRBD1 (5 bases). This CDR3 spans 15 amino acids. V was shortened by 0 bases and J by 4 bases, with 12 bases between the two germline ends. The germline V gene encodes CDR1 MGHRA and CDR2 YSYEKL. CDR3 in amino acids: CASSQESQGPYGYTF. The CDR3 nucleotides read TGCGCCAGCAGCCAAGAATCCCAGGGCCCCTATGGCTACACCTTC.

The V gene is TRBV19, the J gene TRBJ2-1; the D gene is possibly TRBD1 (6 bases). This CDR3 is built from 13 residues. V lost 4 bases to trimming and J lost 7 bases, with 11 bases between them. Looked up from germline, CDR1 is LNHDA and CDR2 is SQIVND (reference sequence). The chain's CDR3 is CASSKDQGNEQFF. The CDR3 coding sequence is TGTGCCAGTAGTAAGGACCAGGGGAATGAGCAGTTCTTC.

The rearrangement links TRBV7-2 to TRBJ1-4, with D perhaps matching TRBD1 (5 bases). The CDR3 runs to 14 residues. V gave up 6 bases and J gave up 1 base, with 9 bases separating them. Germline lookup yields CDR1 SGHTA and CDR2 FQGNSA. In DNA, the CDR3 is TGTGCCAGCAGAGGGCAGGGAACTAATGAAAAACTGTTTTTT. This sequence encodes CASRGQGTNEKLFF. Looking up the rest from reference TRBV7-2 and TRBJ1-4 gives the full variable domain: GAGVSQSPSNKVTEKGKDVELRCDPISGHTALYWYRQSLGQGLEFLIYFQGNSAPDKSGLPSDRFSAERTGGSVSTLTIQRTQQEDSAVYLCASRGQGTNEKLFFGSGTQLSVL.

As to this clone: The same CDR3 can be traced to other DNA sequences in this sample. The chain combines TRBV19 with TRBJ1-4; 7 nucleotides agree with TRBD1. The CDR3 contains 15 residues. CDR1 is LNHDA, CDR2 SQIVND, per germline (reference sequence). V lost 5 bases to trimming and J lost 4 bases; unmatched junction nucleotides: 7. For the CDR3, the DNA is TGTGCCAGTAGTGCCCGACAGGGCGGTAATGAAAAACTGTTTTTT. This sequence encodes CASSARQGGNEKLFF.

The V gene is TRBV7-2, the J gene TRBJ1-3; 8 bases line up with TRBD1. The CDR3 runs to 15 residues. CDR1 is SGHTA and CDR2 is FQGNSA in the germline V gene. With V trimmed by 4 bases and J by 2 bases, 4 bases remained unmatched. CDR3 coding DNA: TGTGCCAGCAGCTCCCGGACAGGGCCTGGAAACACCATATATTTT. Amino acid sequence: CASSSRTGPGNTIYF.

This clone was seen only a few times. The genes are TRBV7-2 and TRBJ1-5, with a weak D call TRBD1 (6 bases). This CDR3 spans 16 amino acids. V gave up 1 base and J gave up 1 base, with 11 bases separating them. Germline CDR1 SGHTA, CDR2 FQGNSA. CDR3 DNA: TGTGCCAGCAGCTTAGGAGGGGGAAGGAGCAATCAGCCCCAGCATTTT. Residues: CASSLGGGRSNQPQHF.

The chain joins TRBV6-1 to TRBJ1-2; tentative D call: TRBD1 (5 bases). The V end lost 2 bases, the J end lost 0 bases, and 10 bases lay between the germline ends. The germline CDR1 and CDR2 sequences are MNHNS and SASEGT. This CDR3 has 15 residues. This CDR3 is CASSEIPGANYGYTF. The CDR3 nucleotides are TGTGCCAGCAGTGAAATCCCGGGGGCTAACTATGGCTACACCTTC.

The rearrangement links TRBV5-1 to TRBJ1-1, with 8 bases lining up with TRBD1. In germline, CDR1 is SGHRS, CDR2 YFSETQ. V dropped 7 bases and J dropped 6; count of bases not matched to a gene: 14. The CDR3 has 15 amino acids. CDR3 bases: TGCGCCAGCTGTCAAACGACCAGGGGGCAGTCTGAAGCTTTCTTT. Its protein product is CASCQTTRGQSEAFF.

The CDR3 bases are TGTGCCAGCAGCCAAGCTAGCTCTCGCGAGCAGTACTTC. Translated, it gives CASSQASSREQYF. The chain uses TRBV14 and TRBJ2-7, with D perhaps TRBD2 (5 bases). The CDR3 contains 13 residues. V was shortened by 1 base and J by 6 bases, with 10 bases between the two germline ends. From germline, CDR1 is SGHDN and CDR2 FVKESK.

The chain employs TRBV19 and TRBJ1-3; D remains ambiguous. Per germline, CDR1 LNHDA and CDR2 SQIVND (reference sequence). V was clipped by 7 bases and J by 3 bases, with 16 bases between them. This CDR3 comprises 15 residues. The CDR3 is CASTQPRAVGNTIYF. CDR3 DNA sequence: TGTGCCAGTACCCAGCCCCGGGCAGTTGGAAACACCATATATTTT. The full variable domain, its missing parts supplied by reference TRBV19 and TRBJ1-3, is DGGITQSPKYLFRKEGQNVTLSCEQNLNHDAMYWYRQDPGQGLRLIYYSQIVNDFQKGDIAEGYSVSREKKESFPLTVTSAQKNPTAFYLCASTQPRAVGNTIYFGEGSWLTVV.

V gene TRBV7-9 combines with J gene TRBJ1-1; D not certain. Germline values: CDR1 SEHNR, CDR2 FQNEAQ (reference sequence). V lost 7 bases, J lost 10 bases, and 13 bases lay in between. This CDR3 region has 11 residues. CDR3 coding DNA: TGTGCCAGCACCCAGGAGGTACGAGCTTTCTTT. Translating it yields CASTQEVRAFF.

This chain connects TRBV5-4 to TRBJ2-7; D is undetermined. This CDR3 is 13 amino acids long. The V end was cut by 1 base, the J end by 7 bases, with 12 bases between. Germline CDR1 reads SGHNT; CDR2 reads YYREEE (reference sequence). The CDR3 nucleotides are TGTGCCAGCAGCTTGAATGTTGGTGGGGAGCAGTACTTC. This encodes CASSLNVGGEQYF.

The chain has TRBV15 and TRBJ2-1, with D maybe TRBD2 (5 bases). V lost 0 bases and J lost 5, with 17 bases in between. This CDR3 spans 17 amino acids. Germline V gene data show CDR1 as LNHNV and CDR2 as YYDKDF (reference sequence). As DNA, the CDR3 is TGTGCCACCAGCAGAGATTCCCTGCTTAGCGCGAACAATGAGCAGTTCTTC. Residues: CATSRDSLLSANNEQFF.

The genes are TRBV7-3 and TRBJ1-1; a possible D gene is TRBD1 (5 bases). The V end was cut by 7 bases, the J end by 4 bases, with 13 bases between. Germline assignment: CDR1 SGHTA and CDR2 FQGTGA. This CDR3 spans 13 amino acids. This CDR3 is CASKGKGGTEAFF. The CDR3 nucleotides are TGTGCCAGCAAGGGGAAGGGTGGCACTGAAGCTTTCTTT.

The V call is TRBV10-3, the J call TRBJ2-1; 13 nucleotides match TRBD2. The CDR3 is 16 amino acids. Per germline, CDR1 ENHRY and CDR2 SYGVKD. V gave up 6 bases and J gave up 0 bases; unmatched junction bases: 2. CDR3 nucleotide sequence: TGTGCCATCAGGCGGACTAGCGGGAGCTCCTACAATGAGCAGTTCTTC. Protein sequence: CAIRRTSGSSYNEQFF.

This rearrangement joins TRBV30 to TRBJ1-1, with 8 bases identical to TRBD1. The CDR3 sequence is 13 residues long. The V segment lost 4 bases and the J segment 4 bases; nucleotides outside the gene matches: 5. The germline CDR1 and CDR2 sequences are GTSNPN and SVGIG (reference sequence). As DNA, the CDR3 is TGTGCCTGGATGAGGACAGGGCTCACTGAAGCTTTCTTT. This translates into CAWMRTGLTEAFF.

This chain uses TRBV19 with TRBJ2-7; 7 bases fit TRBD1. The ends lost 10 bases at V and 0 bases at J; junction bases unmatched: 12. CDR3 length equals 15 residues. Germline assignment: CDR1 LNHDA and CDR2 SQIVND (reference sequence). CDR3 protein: CATSWRGGFSYEQYF. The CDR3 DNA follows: TGTGCCACCTCGTGGAGAGGGGGCTTCTCCTACGAGCAGTACTTC.

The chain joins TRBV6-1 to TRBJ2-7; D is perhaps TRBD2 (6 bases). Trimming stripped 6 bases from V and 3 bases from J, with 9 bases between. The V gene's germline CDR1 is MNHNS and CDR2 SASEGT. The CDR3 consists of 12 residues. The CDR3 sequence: CASRKGLYEQYF. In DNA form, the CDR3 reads TGTGCCAGCAGGAAGGGACTCTACGAGCAGTACTTC.

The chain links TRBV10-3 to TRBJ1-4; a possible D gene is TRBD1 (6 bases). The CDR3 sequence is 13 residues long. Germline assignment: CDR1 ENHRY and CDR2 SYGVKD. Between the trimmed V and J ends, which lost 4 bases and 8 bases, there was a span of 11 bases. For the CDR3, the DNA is TGTGCCATCAGTGGACAGGTTGAGGAAAAACTGTTTTTT. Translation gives CAISGQVEEKLFF.

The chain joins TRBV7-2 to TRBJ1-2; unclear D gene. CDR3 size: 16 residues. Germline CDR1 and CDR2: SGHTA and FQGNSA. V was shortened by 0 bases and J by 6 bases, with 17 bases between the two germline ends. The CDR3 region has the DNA TGTGCCAGCAGCTTAGCCCCTGACCCGAGGCGAAATGGCTACACCTTC. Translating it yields CASSLAPDPRRNGYTF.

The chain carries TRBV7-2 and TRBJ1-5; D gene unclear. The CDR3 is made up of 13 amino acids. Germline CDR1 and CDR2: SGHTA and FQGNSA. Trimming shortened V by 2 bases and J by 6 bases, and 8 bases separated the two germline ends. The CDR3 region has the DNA TGTGCCAGCAGCTTAACCGACCGTCAGCCCCAGCATTTT. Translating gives CASSLTDRQPQHF.

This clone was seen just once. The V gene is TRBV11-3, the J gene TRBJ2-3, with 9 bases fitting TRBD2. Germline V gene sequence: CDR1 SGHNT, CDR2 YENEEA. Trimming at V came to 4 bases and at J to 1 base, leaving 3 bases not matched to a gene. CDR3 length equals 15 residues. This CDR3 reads CASSSRLAGTDTQYF. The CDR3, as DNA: TGTGCCAGCAGCTCCAGACTAGCGGGCACAGATACGCAGTATTTT. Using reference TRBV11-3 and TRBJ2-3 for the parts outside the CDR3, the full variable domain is EAGVVQSPRYKIIEKKQPVAFWCNPISGHNTLYWYLQNLGQGPELLIRYENEEAVDDSQLPKDRFSAERLKGVDSTLKIQPAELGDSAVYLCASSSRLAGTDTQYFGPGTRLTVL.

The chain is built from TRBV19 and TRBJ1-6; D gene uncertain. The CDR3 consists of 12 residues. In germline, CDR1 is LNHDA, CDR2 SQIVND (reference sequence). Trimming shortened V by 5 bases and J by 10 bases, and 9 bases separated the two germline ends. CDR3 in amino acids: CASSGPGSPLHF. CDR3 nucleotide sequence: TGTGCCAGTAGTGGGCCAGGCTCACCCCTCCACTTT. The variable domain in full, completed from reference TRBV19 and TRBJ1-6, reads DGGITQSPKYLFRKEGQNVTLSCEQNLNHDAMYWYRQDPGQGLRLIYYSQIVNDFQKGDIAEGYSVSREKKESFPLTVTSAQKNPTAFYLCASSGPGSPLHFGNGTRLTVT.

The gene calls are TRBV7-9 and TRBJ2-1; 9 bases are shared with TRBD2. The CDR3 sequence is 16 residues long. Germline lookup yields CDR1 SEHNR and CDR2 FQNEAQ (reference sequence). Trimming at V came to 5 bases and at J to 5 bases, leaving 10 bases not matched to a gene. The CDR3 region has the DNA TGTGCCAGCAGCCCAGGGGGGCTAGCGGGAAACAATGAGCAGTTCTTC. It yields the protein CASSPGGLAGNNEQFF.

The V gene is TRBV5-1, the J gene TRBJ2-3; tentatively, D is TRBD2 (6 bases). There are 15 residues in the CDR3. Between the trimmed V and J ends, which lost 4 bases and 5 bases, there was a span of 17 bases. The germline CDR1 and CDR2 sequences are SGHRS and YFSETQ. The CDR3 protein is CASSPGAVGGDTQYF. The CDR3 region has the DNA TGCGCCAGCAGCCCCGGAGCGGTGGGGGGAGATACGCAGTATTTT. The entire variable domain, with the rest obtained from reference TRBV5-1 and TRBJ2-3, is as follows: KAGVTQTPRYLIKTRGQQVTLSCSPISGHRSVSWYQQTPGQGLQFLFEYFSETQRNKGNFPGRFSGRQFSNSRSEMNVSTLELGDSALYLCASSPGAVGGDTQYFGPGTRLTVL.

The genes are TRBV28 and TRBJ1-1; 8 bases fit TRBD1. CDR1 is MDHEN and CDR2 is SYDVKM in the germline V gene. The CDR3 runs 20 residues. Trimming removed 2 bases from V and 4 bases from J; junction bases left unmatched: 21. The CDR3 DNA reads TGTGCCAGCAGTTTAGCCCCTCTAATCCGGGACAGGACCCCAGGCACTGAAGCTTTCTTT. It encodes CASSLAPLIRDRTPGTEAFF. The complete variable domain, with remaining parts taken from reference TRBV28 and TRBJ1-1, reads DVKVTQSSRYLVKRTGEKVFLECVQDMDHENMFWYRQDPGLGLRLIYFSYDVKMKEKGDIPEGYSVSREKKERFSLILESASTNQTSMYLCASSLAPLIRDRTPGTEAFFGQGTRLTVV.

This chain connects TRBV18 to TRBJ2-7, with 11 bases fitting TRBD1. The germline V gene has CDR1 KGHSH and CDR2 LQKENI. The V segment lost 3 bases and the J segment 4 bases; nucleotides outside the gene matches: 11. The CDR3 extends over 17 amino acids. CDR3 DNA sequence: TGTGCCAGCTCACCCAAAGGTCGGGGACAGGGGGTTTACGAGCAGTACTTC. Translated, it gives CASSPKGRGQGVYEQYF.

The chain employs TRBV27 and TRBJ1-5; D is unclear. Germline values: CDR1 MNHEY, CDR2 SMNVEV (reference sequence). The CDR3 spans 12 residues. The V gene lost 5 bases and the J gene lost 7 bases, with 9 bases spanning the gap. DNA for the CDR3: TGTGCCAGCAGTGCGTCGGGGCAGCCCCAGCATTTT. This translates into CASSASGQPQHF.

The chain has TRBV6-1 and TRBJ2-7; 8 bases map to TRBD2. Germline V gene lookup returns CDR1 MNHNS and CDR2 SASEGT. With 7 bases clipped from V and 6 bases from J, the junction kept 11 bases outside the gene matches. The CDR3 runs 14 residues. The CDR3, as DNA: TGTGCCAGCAAGGACGGTAGCGGGAACCTCGAGCAGTACTTC. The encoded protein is CASKDGSGNLEQYF.